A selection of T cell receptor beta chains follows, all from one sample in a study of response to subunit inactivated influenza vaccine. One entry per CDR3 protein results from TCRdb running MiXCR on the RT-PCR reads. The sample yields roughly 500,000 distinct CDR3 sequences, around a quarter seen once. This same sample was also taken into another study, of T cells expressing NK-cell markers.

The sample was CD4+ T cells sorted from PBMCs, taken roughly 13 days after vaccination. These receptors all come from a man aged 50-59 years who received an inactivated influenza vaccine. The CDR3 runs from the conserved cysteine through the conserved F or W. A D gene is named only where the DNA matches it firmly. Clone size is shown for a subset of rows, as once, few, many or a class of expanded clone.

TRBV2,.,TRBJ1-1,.,TGTGCCAGCAGTTTAACGGGGGACGCTGAAGCTTTCTTT,CASSLTGDAEAFF
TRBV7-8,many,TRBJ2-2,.,TGTGCCAGCAGCTTAGCGGGACTCGCCGGGGAGCTGTTTTTT,CASSLAGLAGELFF
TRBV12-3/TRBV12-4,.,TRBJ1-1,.,TGTGCCAGCAGTACGACGGGACACCACAACACTGAAGCTTTCTTT,CASSTTGHHNTEAFF
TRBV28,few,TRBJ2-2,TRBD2,TGTGCCAGTGCTGCGGGGGACCTTAACACCGGGGAGCTGTTTTTT,CASAAGDLNTGELFF
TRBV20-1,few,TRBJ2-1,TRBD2,TGCAGTGCTGCGACTAGCGGGAGGGCCCGTAATGAGCAGTTCTTC,CSAATSGRARNEQFF
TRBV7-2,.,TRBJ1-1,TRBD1,TGTGCCAGCGGGCGTACAGGGGGGGGGAACACTGAAGCTTTCTTT,CASGRTGGGNTEAFF
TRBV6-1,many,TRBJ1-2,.,TGTGCCAGCAGTGCCGCGGGGGGTGGCTACACCTTC,CASSAAGGGYTF
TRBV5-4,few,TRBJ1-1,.,TGTGCCAGCAGCTTGGATGCCCGCATGGCTTACACTGAAGCTTTCTTT,CASSLDARMAYTEAFF
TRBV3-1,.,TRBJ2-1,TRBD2,TGTGCCAGCAGTCAAGAACCCGGGGGGGCCCCCTACAATGAGCAGTTCTTC,CASSQEPGGAPYNEQFF
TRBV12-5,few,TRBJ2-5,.,TGTGCTAGTGGTTTGGTGGCAGGGCGAGAGACCCAGTACTTC,CASGLVAGRETQYF
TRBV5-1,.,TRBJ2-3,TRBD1,TGCGCCAGCCGACAGGGCCGAACAGATACGCATTATTTT,CASRQGRTDTHYF
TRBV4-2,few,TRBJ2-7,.,TGTGCCAGCAGCCAAGTTATTACAGCTACCTACGAGCAGTACTTC,CASSQVITATYEQYF
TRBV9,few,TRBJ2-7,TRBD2,TGTGCCAGCAGCGTAGCGCCAGGACTAGCGGGAGCAGACGAGCAGTACTTC,CASSVAPGLAGADEQYF
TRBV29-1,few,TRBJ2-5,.,TGCAGCGTTGCGGCGGAACAAGAGACCCAGTACTTC,CSVAAEQETQYF
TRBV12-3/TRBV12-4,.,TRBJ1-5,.,TGTGCCAGCAGTCTCCTGAGGGGAAGCAGCAATCAGCCCCAGCATTTT,CASSLLRGSSNQPQHF
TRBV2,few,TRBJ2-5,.,TGTGCCAGCAGTGAGCGGTCCAACAAAGAGACCCAGTACTTC,CASSERSNKETQYF
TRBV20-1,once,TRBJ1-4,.,TGCAGTGCCCCTAGGGGAGGGACTAATGAAAAACTGTTTTTT,CSAPRGGTNEKLFF
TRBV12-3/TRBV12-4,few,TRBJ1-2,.,TGTGCCAGCAGCCCCCTTGGGGCCCGGAAAGGCTACACCTTC,CASSPLGARKGYTF
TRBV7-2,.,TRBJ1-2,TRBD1,TGTGCCAGCAGCCCACTACAGGGGGCTAGTAACATCTTC,CASSPLQGASNIF
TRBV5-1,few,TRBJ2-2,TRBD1,TGCGCCAGCAGCCACCGGGACAGGGCCGGGGAGCTGTTTTTT,CASSHRDRAGELFF
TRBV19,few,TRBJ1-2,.,TGTGCCAGTAGTATACAGGGGCCAACAGTCTTCGGCTACACCTTC,CASSIQGPTVFGYTF
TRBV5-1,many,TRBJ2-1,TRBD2,TGCGCCAGCAGCTTGCCCAAGCGGGAGGGCCGGTACAATGAGCAGTTCTTC,CASSLPKREGRYNEQFF
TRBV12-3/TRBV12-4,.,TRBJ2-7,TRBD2,TGTGCCAGCAGTTTTCGGCTAGCGGGATCCCTTGCCTACGAGCAGTACTTC,CASSFRLAGSLAYEQYF
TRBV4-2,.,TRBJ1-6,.,TGTGCCAGCAGCCAAGTAGGCAGGGATTACTCACCCCTCCACTTT,CASSQVGRDYSPLHF
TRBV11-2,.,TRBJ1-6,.,TGTGCCAGCAGCTTAGGACGGGGGTATACGCTTAATTCACCCCTCCACTTT,CASSLGRGYTLNSPLHF
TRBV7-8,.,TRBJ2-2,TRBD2,TGTGCCAGCAGCCCCTCTAGCGGGACGACCGGGGAGCTGTTTTTT,CASSPSSGTTGELFF
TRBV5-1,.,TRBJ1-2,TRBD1,TGCGCCAGCAGCTCGACAGGGGGAGGCTATGGCTACACCTTC,CASSSTGGGYGYTF
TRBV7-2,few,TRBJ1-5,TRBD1,TGTGCCAGCAGCTTATATAGACAGGGGGCTGGTCAGCCCCAGCATTTT,CASSLYRQGAGQPQHF
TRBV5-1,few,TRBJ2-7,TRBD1,TGCGCCAGCAGCTTATTAACAGGGGACGAGCAGTACTTC,CASSLLTGDEQYF
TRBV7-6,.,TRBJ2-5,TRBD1,TGTGCCAGCAGCTTAGGAAGACAGGGAGAGACCCAGTACTTC,CASSLGRQGETQYF
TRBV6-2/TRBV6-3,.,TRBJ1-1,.,TGTGCCAGCAGCCTGGTCGACATAAACACTGAAGCTTTCTTT,CASSLVDINTEAFF
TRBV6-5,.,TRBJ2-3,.,TGTGACAGCAGTTTAACAGGGCTAGACACAGATACGCAGTATTTT,CDSSLTGLDTDTQYF